These 26 T cell receptor beta chains share one sample of origin, sequenced in a study of shared clonotypes between healthy human individuals (dated by TCRdb to 2020 to 2022). Libraries were built with the immunoSEQ multiplex PCR assay. TCRdb retrieved this table from immuneACCESS and kept in-frame rearrangements only. Not all clones are present; in checked studies, unresolved V genes account for under half, and no reason is known for the remainder. The sample contains about 2.4 million clones, more than 80% of them found a single time. About 0.13% of the sample comes from the top ten. The sequencing input was naive CD4+ T cells sorted from blood. The cell subset or site label here, explained by the study, means: CD45RA+ positively selected. The origin of the receptors is a man younger than 30 in good health.

The rearrangement links TRBV6-5 to TRBJ2-2; the match to TRBD2 covers 7 bases. The CDR3 is 13 residues long. The germline gives CDR1 MNHEY, CDR2 SVGAGI. V trimming: 8 bases; J trimming: 7 bases; junction bases outside the gene matches: 7. The CDR3 is CASGNGGSGELFF. CDR3 bases: TGTGCCAGCGGGAACGGGGGGAGCGGGGAGCTGTTTTTT.

The rearrangement joins TRBV5-6 to TRBJ2-7, with unresolved D. Per germline, CDR1 SGHDT and CDR2 YYEEEE. The CDR3 runs to 13 residues. The germline V and J ends were trimmed by 1 base and 3 bases, with 8 bases remaining between them. The CDR3 bases are TGTGCCAGCAGCTTGTATCCTGTCTACGAGCAGTACTTC. This encodes CASSLYPVYEQYF.

This clone showed up just a few times. CDR3 region: CASRQDPPQHF. The DNA of the CDR3 is TGTGCCAGCAGACAGGATCCGCCCCAGCATTTT. The chain recombines TRBV2 with TRBJ1-5, with D maybe TRBD1 (5 bases). Trimming pared 6 bases from V and 9 bases from J, leaving 9 bases between. This CDR3 region has 11 residues. Germline V CDR1 and CDR2: SNHLY, FYNNEI.

This chain connects TRBV25-1 to TRBJ2-7; 7 bases map to TRBD2. Unmatched junction bases numbered 4, after V lost 9 bases and J lost 2 bases. The germline V gene has CDR1 MGHDK and CDR2 SYGVNS. This CDR3 comprises 12 residues. The CDR3 sequence: CARMSGTYEQYF. The DNA of the CDR3 is TGTGCCAGAATGAGCGGGACCTACGAGCAGTACTTC.

The chain links TRBV9 to TRBJ1-3; 7 bases are shared with TRBD1. V dropped 3 bases and J dropped 0; count of bases not matched to a gene: 6. The germline V gene encodes CDR1 SGDLS and CDR2 YYNGEE. The CDR3 runs to 16 residues. The CDR3 loop reads CASSAVTGLSGNTIYF. As DNA, the CDR3 is TGTGCCAGCAGCGCTGTGACAGGGCTCTCTGGAAACACCATATATTTT.

This clone has just one count. The genes are TRBV10-3 and TRBJ1-2; no firm D call. The CDR3 has 14 amino acids. The V and J ends lost 3 bases and 0 bases respectively, with 8 bases between them. Germline-derived CDR1 and CDR2 are ENHRY and SYGVKD. CDR3 loop: CAISDGSSNYGYTF. The CDR3 DNA reads as TGTGCCATCAGTGATGGTAGTTCTAACTATGGCTACACCTTC.

The chain has TRBV6-5 and TRBJ2-1, with TRBD2 matching 7 bases. V was clipped by 8 bases and J by 6 bases; unmatched bases: 10. The CDR3 is made up of 14 amino acids. From germline, CDR1 is MNHEY and CDR2 SVGAGI. CDR3 amino acids: CASRAGWASNEQFF. CDR3 DNA sequence: TGTGCCAGCCGAGCGGGATGGGCCTCCAATGAGCAGTTCTTC.

This clone was seen just once. This rearrangement joins TRBV2 to TRBJ2-2, with D possibly TRBD1 on 6 matching bases. The V and J ends lost 0 bases and 4 bases respectively, with 6 bases between them. Looked up from germline, CDR1 is SNHLY and CDR2 is FYNNEI. The CDR3 sequence is 14 residues long. The CDR3 loop reads CASSEAQGTGELFF. The CDR3 nucleotides read TGTGCCAGCAGTGAAGCACAGGGCACCGGGGAGCTGTTTTTT.

The V call is TRBV2, the J call TRBJ1-5; a possible D gene is TRBD1 (5 bases). Germline CDR1 is SNHLY and CDR2 is FYNNEI. V was shortened by 7 bases and J by 0 bases, with 10 bases between the two germline ends. This CDR3 region has 14 residues. The CDR3 DNA sequence: TGTGCCAGCACCGGGGGGGATAGCAATCAGCCCCAGCATTTT. Translated, it gives CASTGGDSNQPQHF.

The chain recombines TRBV7-2 with TRBJ2-2; D call uncertain. The CDR3 totals 16 residues. V was pared by 2 bases and J by 4 bases, with 14 bases between. Germline CDR1 SGHTA, CDR2 FQGNSA. The DNA of the CDR3 is TGTGCCAGCAGCTTAAACCCTTCGGTGGGCACCGGGGAGCTGTTTTTT. Residues: CASSLNPSVGTGELFF. The full variable domain, in which reference TRBV7-2 and TRBJ2-2 provide the parts outside the CDR3, is GAGVSQSPSNKVTEKGKDVELRCDPISGHTALYWYRQSLGQGLEFLIYFQGNSAPDKSGLPSDRFSAERTGGSVSTLTIQRTQQEDSAVYLCASSLNPSVGTGELFFGEGSRLTVL.

As to this clone: Other DNA sequences from this sample encode an identical CDR3 as well. The V gene is TRBV6-5, the J gene TRBJ2-7; TRBD2 might be the D (7 bases). The CDR3 is 15 amino acids. V was clipped by 0 bases and J by 4 bases, with 13 bases between them. Germline V gene data show CDR1 as MNHEY and CDR2 as SVGAGI. CDR3 sequence: CASSYSSGGTYEQYF. CDR3 nucleotides: TGTGCCAGCAGTTACTCATCGGGGGGCACATACGAGCAGTACTTC.

The rearrangement links TRBV5-4 to TRBJ1-1; D is undetermined. CDR3 size: 14 residues. Trimming left V 2 bases short and J 4 bases short, with 12 bases between. Germline CDR1 is SGHNT and CDR2 is YYREEE (reference sequence). In DNA, the CDR3 is TGTGCCAGCAGCTTAGGTGGGTTGAGCACTGAAGCTTTCTTT. This encodes CASSLGGLSTEAFF.

This clone was counted a single time. This chain uses TRBV6-1 with TRBJ2-4, with D possibly called TRBD1 or TRBD2 (7 bases each). The CDR3 has 15 residues. Germline CDR1 and CDR2: MNHNS and SASEGT. The ends were cut back, 2 bases at V and 6 bases at J, with 14 bases in the middle. CDR3 amino acids: CASSERGGQPNIQYF. The CDR3 bases are TGTGCCAGCAGTGAAAGGGGGGGACAGCCAAACATTCAGTACTTC.

The rearrangement uses TRBV2 and TRBJ2-1; 9 positions match TRBD2. V lost 2 bases and J lost 10; bases outside the gene matches: 9. There are 15 residues in the CDR3. The germline V gene has CDR1 SNHLY and CDR2 FYNNEI. CDR3 region: CASSELAGPSREQFF. CDR3 coding DNA: TGTGCCAGCAGTGAACTAGCGGGGCCCTCTAGAGAGCAGTTCTTC.

J is TRBJ2-1 and V is TRBV4-1; D might be TRBD1 or TRBD2, each matching 5 bases. The V gene lost 1 base and the J gene lost 4 bases, with 8 bases spanning the gap. The germline V gene encodes CDR1 MGHRA and CDR2 YSYEKL. This CDR3 has 14 residues. CDR3 loop: CASSQGGLYNEQFF. Here the CDR3 DNA reads TGCGCCAGCAGCCAAGGGGGGTTATACAATGAGCAGTTCTTC.

This chain uses TRBV18 with TRBJ2-1, with 9 bases that match TRBD2. CDR1 and CDR2 (germline): KGHSH, LQKENI. The CDR3 contains 17 residues. V was pared by 0 bases and J by 5 bases, with 8 bases of the junction left unmatched. Here the CDR3 reads CASSPPLAGMGNNEQFF. The CDR3 DNA sequence: TGTGCCAGCTCACCACCTCTAGCGGGGATGGGGAACAATGAGCAGTTCTTC.

This clone was detected only once. This rearrangement joins TRBV6-5 to TRBJ2-5, with 8 bases lining up with TRBD1. The CDR3 runs 14 residues. Germline loops: CDR1 MNHEY, CDR2 SVGAGI. The V gene end was trimmed by 7 bases and the J gene end by 4 bases; junction bases not matched to a gene: 8. CDR3 in DNA: TGTGCCAGCACCCCTCCAGGGGGCGGAGAGACCCAGTACTTC. This encodes CASTPPGGGETQYF.

The chain is built from TRBV2 and TRBJ2-2, with D possibly being TRBD1 or TRBD2 (7 bases each). Germline V CDR1 and CDR2: SNHLY, FYNNEI. V lost 4 bases and J lost 5, with 14 bases in between. The CDR3 runs to 15 residues. CDR3 nucleotides: TGTGCCAGCAGTGGGCCAGGGGGAGGGACCGGGGAGCTGTTTTTT. This codes for CASSGPGGGTGELFF. The entire variable domain, with the rest obtained from reference TRBV2 and TRBJ2-2, is as follows: EPEVTQTPSHQVTQMGQEVILRCVPISNHLYFYWYRQILGQKVEFLVSFYNNEISEKSEIFDDQFSVERPDGSNFTLKIRSTKLEDSAMYFCASSGPGGGTGELFFGEGSRLTVL.

The rearrangement uses TRBV5-1 and TRBJ1-2; D remains ambiguous. CDR1 is SGHRS and CDR2 is YFSETQ in the germline V gene. V was shortened by 4 bases and J by 5 bases, with 18 bases between the two germline ends. The CDR3 has 15 amino acids. Written as DNA, the CDR3 is TGCGCCAGCAGCGAGGGCACCGAGGTAGTTTATGGCTACACCTTC. Translated: CASSEGTEVVYGYTF.

A note on this clone: One end of the junction varies from germline; a read error may be responsible. The gene calls are TRBV7-9 and TRBJ2-1; D perhaps matches TRBD2 (6 bases). The CDR3 runs 12 residues. Germline V gene sequence: CDR1 SEHNR, CDR2 FQNEAQ (reference sequence). The CDR3 is CASSPGTAQEVF. The DNA of the CDR3 is TGTGCCAGCAGCCCCGGGACTGCCCAGGAGGTCTTC.

The rearrangement joins TRBV10-3 to TRBJ2-2; no firm D call. This CDR3 has 15 residues. Trimming removed 3 bases from V and 2 bases from J, with 10 bases in between. Germline CDR1 is ENHRY and CDR2 is SYGVKD. In DNA, the CDR3 is TGTGCCATCAGTGAAGTTAGGGTCAACACCGGGGAGCTGTTTTTT. Its translation is CAISEVRVNTGELFF.

The rearrangement joins TRBV7-9 to TRBJ1-5, with 7 nucleotides matching TRBD1. Germline V gene data show CDR1 as SEHNR and CDR2 as FQNEAQ (reference sequence). This CDR3 region has 13 residues. V shed 10 bases, J shed 7 bases, and the junction held 10 bases outside the gene matches. The CDR3 is CATRQGEGQPQHF. DNA of the CDR3: TGTGCCACCCGACAGGGCGAAGGACAGCCCCAGCATTTT. The complete variable domain, with remaining parts taken from reference TRBV7-9 and TRBJ1-5, reads DTGVSQNPRHKITKRGQNVTFRCDPISEHNRLYWYRQTLGQGPEFLTYFQNEAQLEKSRLLSDRFSAERPKGSFSTLEIQRTEQGDSAMYLCATRQGEGQPQHFGDGTRLSIL.

The V call is TRBV6-5, the J call TRBJ1-3, with no clear D. This CDR3 spans 14 amino acids. With 5 bases removed from V and 2 bases from J, the gap between germline ends came to 10 bases. Germline CDR1 reads MNHEY; CDR2 reads SVGAGI. CDR3 residues: CASSGSGAGNTIYF. In DNA form, the CDR3 reads TGTGCCAGCAGTGGCAGTGGGGCTGGAAACACCATATATTTT.

The rearrangement links TRBV2 to TRBJ2-7; 8 positions agree with TRBD2. V lost 6 bases to trimming and J lost 2 bases; unmatched junction nucleotides: 9. The CDR3 has 15 residues. Germline-derived CDR1 and CDR2 are SNHLY and FYNNEI. The CDR3 coding sequence is TGTGCCAGCAGGAGGGGGATAGCGGGACCCTACGAGCAGTACTTC. Amino acids: CASRRGIAGPYEQYF. Drawing the rest from reference TRBV2 and TRBJ2-7, the complete variable domain is EPEVTQTPSHQVTQMGQEVILRCVPISNHLYFYWYRQILGQKVEFLVSFYNNEISEKSEIFDDQFSVERPDGSNFTLKIRSTKLEDSAMYFCASRRGIAGPYEQYFGPGTRLTVT.

The chain joins TRBV10-3 to TRBJ1-1; D is uncertain. V was clipped by 6 bases and J by 4 bases, with 9 bases between them. The CDR3 extends over 12 amino acids. CDR1 and CDR2 from the germline V gene are ENHRY and SYGVKD. CDR3 in amino acids: CAISEDPTEAFF. The CDR3 DNA is TGTGCCATCAGCGAAGACCCCACTGAAGCTTTCTTT.

The rearrangement uses TRBV7-2 and TRBJ2-1, with 12 bases aligning to TRBD2. Germline values: CDR1 SGHTA, CDR2 FQGNSA. Trimming at V came to 5 bases and at J to 5 bases, leaving 7 bases not matched to a gene. This CDR3 contains 16 residues. CDR3 sequence reads: CASSPGRTSGNNEQFF. DNA for the CDR3: TGTGCCAGCAGCCCCGGTAGGACTAGCGGGAACAATGAGCAGTTCTTC.